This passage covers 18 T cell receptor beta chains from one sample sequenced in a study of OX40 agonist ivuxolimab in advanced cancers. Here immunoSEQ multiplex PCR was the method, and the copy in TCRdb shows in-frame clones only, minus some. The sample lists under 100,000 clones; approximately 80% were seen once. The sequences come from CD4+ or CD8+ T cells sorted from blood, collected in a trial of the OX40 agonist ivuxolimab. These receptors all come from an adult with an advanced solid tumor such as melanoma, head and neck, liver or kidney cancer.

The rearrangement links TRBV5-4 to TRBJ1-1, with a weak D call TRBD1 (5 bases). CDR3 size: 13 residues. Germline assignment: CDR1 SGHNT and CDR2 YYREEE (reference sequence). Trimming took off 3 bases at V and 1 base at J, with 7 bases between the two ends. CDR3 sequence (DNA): TGTGCCAGCAGCTGGGGGGGGAACACTGAAGCTTTCTTT. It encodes CASSWGGNTEAFF.

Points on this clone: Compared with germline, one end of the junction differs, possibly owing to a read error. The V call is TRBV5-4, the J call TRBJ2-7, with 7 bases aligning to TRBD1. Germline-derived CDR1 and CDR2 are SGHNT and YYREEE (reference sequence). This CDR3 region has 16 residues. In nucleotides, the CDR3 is TGCGCCAGCAGCCAAGAGGATGGGACAGACTTTTACGAGCAGTACTTC. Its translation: CASSQEDGTDFYEQYF. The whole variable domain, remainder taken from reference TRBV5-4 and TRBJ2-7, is ETGVTQSPTHLIKTRGQQVTLRCSSQSGHNTVSWYQQALGQGPQFIFQYYREEENGRGNFPPRFSGLQFPNYSSELNVNALELDDSALYLCASSQEDGTDFYEQYFGPGTRLTVT.

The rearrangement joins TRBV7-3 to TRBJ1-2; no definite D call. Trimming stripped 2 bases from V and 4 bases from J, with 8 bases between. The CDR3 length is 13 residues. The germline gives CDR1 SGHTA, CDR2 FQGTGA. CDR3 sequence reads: CASSLGFGYGYTF. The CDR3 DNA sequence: TGTGCCAGCAGCTTAGGGTTTGGCTATGGCTACACCTTC. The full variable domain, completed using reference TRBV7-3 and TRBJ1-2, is GAGVSQTPSNKVTEKGKYVELRCDPISGHTALYWYRQSLGQGPEFLIYFQGTGAADDSGLPNDRFFAVRPEGSVSTLKIQRTERGDSAVYLCASSLGFGYGYTFGSGTRLTVV.

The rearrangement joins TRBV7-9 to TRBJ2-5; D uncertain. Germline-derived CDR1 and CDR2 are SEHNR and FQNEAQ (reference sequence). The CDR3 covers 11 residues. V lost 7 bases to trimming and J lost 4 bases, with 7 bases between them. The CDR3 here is CASIRSETQYF. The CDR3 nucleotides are TGTGCCAGCATTCGATCAGAGACCCAGTACTTC.

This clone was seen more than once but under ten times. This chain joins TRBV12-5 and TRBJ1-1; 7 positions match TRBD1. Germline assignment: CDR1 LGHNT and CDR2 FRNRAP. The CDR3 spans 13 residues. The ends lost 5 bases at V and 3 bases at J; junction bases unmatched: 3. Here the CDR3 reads CASGSGTDTEAFF. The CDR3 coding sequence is TGTGCTAGTGGTAGCGGGACAGACACTGAAGCTTTCTTT. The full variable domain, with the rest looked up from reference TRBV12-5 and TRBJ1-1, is DARVTQTPRHKVTEMGQEVTMRCQPILGHNTVFWYRQTMMQGLELLAYFRNRAPLDDSGMPKDRFSAEMPDATLATLKIQPSEPRDSAVYFCASGSGTDTEAFFGQGTRLTVV.

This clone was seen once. CDR3 DNA: TGTGCCAGCAGTTTATATGGGGTGGGACAAGACACTGAAGCTTTCTTT. This codes for CASSLYGVGQDTEAFF. The chain uses TRBV27 and TRBJ1-1; D is perhaps TRBD1 (6 bases). The V gene lost 1 base and the J gene lost 3 bases, with 15 bases spanning the gap. The CDR3 covers 16 residues. Germline V gene data show CDR1 as MNHEY and CDR2 as SMNVEV (reference sequence).

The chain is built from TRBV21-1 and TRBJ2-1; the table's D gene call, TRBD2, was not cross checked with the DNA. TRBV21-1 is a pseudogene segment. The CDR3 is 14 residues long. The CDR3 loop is CASSKWSSYNEQFF. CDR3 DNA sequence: TGTGCCAGCAGCAAATGGAGCTCCTACAATGAGCAGTTCTTC.

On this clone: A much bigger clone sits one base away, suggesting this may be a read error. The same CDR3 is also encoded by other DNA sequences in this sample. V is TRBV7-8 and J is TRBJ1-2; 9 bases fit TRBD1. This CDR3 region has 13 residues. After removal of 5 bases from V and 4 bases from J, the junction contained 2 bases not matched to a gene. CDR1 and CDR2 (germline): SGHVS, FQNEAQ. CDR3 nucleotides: TGTGCCAGCAGCCCGACAGGGGGCTATGGCTACACCTTC. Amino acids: CASSPTGGYGYTF.

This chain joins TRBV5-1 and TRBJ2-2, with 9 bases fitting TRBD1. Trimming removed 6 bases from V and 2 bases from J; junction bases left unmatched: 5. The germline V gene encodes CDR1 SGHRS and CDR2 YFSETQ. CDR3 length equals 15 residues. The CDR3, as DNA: TGCGCCAGCAAAACGGGACAGGGTAACACCGGGGAGCTGTTTTTT. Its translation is CASKTGQGNTGELFF.

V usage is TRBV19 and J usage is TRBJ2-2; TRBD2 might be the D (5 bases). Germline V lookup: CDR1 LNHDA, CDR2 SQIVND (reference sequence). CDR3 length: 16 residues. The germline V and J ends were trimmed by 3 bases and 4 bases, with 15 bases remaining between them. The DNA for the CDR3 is TGTGCCAGTAGTATCCCCCACCGGGATATCACCGGGGAGCTGTTTTTT. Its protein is CASSIPHRDITGELFF.

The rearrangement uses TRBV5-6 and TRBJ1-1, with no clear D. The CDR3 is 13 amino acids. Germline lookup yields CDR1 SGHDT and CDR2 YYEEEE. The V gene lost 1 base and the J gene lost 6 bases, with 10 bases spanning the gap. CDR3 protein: CASSLPGRPEAFF. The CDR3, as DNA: TGTGCCAGCAGCTTGCCTGGACGCCCTGAAGCTTTCTTT.

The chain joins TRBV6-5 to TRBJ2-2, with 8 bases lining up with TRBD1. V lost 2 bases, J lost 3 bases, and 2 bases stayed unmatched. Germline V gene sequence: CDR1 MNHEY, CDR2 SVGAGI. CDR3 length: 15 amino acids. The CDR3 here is CASSYRRGHTGELFF. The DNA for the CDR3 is TGTGCCAGCAGTTACCGCAGGGGGCACACCGGGGAGCTGTTTTTT.

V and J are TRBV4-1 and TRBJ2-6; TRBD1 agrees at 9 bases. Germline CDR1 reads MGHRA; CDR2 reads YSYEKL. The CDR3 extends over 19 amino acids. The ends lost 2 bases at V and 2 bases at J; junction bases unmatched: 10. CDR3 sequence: CASSQFPPDRGTGANVLTF. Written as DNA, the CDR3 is TGCGCCAGCAGCCAATTTCCCCCAGACAGGGGGACTGGGGCCAACGTCCTGACTTTC.

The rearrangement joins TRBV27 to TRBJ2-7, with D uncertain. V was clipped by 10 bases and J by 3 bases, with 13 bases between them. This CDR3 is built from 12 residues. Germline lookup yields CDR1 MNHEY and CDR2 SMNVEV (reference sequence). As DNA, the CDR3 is TGTGCCATCACCGGGCCTAACTACGAGCAGTACTTC. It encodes CAITGPNYEQYF.

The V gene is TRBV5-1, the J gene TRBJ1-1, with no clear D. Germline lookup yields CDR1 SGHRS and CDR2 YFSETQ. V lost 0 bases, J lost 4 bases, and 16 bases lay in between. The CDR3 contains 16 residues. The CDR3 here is CASSLEGGLITTEAFF. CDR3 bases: TGCGCCAGCAGCTTGGAAGGAGGGCTGATTACCACTGAAGCTTTCTTT.

DNA of the CDR3: TGCAGCGTTGAGGGAGGGGGCGCACGGTATGGCTACACCTTC. As protein: CSVEGGGARYGYTF. This chain joins TRBV29-1 and TRBJ1-2; the match to TRBD1 covers 7 bases. V was pared by 3 bases and J by 5 bases, with 9 bases of the junction left unmatched. CDR3 length: 14 amino acids. Germline V gene data show CDR1 as SQVTM and CDR2 as ANQGSEA.

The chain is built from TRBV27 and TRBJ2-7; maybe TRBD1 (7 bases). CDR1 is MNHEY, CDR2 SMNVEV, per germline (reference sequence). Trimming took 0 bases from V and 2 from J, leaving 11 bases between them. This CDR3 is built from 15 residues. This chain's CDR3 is CASSLSPGGTYEQYF. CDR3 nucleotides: TGTGCCAGCAGTTTATCACCAGGGGGGACCTACGAGCAGTACTTC.

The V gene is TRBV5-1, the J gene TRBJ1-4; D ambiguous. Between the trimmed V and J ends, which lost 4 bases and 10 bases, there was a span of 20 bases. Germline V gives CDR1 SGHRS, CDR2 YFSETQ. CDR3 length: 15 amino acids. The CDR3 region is CASSGADRVTGKLFF. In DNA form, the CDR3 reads TGCGCCAGCAGCGGCGCCGACCGAGTTACGGGAAAACTGTTTTTT.